This TCR beta chain was profiled in a study of technical replicates of blood from several donors. TCRdb's copy holds only in-frame clones and misses some; the assay was immunoSEQ multiplex PCR. The sample consists of some 57,000 clones, under 90% of them appearing once. J was trimmed by 5 bases and V by 3 bases; bases with no gene match: 10. This CDR3 contains 17 residues. In germline, CDR1 is SNHLY, CDR2 FYNNEI. The chain combines TRBV2 with TRBJ1-2; 12 bases map to TRBD1. The source of this sequence is a human donor in good health. Some clones in this sample may be carry-over from other donors' samples. Sequences were obtained from PBMCs. The CDR3 DNA reads TGTGCCAGCAGTGACCCGGGACAGGGGGCTCGCTCTTATGGCTACACCTTC. This encodes CASSDPGQGARSYGYTF.